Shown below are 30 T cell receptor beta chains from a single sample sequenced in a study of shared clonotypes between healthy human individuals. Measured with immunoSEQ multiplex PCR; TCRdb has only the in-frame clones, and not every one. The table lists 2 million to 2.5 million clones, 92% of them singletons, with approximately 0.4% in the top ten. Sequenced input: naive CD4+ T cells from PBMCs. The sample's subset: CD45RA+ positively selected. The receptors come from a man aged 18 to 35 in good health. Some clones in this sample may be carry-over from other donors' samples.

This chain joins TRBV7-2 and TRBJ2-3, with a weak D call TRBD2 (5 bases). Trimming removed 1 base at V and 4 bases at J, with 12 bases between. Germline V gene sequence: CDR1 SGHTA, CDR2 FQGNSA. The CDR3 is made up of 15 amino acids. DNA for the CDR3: TGTGCCAGCAGCTTAGGAGGGTTCGGCCCAGATACGCAGTATTTT. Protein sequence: CASSLGGFGPDTQYF.

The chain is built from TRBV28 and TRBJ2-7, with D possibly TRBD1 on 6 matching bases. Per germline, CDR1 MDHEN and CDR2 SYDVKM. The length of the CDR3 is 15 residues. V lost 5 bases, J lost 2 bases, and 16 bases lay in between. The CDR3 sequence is CASSTPGQITYEQYF. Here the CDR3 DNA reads TGTGCCAGCAGTACGCCGGGACAAATTACCTACGAGCAGTACTTC.

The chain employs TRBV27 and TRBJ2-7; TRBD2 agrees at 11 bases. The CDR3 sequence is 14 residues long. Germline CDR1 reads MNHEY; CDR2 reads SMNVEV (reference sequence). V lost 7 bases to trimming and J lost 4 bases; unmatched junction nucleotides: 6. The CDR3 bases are TGTGCCAGCACTCGACTAGCGGGAAATTACGAGCAGTACTTC. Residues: CASTRLAGNYEQYF.

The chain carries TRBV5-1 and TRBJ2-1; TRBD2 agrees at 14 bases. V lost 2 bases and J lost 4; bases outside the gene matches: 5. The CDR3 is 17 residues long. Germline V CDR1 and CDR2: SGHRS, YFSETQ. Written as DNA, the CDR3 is TGCGCCAGCAGCTTCGGACTAGCGGGAGGCCTTTACAATGAGCAGTTCTTC. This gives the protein CASSFGLAGGLYNEQFF.

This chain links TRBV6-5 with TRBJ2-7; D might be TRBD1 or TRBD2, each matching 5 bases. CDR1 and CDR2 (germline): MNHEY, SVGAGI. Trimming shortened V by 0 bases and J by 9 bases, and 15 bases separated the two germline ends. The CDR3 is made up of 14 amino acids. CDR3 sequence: CASSYSRDPLGQYF. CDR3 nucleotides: TGTGCCAGCAGTTACTCGAGGGACCCTTTGGGGCAGTACTTC.

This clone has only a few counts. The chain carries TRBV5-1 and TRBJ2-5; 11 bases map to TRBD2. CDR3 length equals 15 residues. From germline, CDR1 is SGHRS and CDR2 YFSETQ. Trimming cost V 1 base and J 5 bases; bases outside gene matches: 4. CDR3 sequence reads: CASSLQLAGEETQYF. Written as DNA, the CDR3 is TGCGCCAGCAGCTTGCAACTAGCGGGAGAGGAGACCCAGTACTTC. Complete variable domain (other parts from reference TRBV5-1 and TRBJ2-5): KAGVTQTPRYLIKTRGQQVTLSCSPISGHRSVSWYQQTPGQGLQFLFEYFSETQRNKGNFPGRFSGRQFSNSRSEMNVSTLELGDSALYLCASSLQLAGEETQYFGPGTRLLVL.

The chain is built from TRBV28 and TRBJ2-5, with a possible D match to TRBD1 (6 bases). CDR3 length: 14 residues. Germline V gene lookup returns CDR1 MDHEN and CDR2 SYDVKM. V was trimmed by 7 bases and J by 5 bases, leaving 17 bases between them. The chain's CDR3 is CASKGVGGEETQYF. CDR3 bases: TGTGCCAGCAAGGGCGTTGGGGGCGAGGAGACCCAGTACTTC.

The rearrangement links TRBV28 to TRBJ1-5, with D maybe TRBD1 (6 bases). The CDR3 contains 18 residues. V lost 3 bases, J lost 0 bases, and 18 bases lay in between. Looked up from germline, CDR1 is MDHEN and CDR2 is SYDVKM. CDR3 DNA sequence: TGTGCCAGCAGTTTCAGAGGTATCGGACAGTTTAGCAATCAGCCCCAGCATTTT. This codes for CASSFRGIGQFSNQPQHF.

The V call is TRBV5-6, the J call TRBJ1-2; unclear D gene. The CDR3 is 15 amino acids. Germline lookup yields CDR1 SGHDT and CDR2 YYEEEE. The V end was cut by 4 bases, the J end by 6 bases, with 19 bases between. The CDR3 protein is CASSLNMDAWHGYTF. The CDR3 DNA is TGTGCCAGCAGCCTTAACATGGATGCTTGGCATGGCTACACCTTC.

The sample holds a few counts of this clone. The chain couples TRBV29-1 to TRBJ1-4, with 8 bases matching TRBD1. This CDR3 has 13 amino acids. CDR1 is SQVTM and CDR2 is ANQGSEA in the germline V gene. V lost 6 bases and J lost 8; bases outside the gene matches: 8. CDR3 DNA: TGCAGCGTCCCGGACAGGGTAGAAGAAAAACTGTTTTTT. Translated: CSVPDRVEEKLFF.

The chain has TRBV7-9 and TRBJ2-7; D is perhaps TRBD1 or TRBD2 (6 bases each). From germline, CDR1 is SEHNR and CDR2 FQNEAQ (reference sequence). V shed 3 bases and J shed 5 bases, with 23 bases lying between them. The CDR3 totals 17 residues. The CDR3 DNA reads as TGTGCCAGCAGCTTCGGAGGGGGACGGCGTCGTTTACACGAGCAGTACTTC. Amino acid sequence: CASSFGGGRRRLHEQYF.

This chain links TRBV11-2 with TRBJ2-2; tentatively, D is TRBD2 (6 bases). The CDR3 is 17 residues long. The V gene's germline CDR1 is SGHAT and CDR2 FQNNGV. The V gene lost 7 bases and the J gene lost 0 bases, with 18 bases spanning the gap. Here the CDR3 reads CASTPIKLATNTGELFF. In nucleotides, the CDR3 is TGTGCCAGCACCCCCATCAAGCTAGCGACGAACACCGGGGAGCTGTTTTTT.

The CDR3 reads CASSLSARGPNEKLFF. The CDR3 DNA reads as TGTGCCAGCAGTTTATCGGCCAGGGGGCCTAATGAAAAACTGTTTTTT. J is TRBJ1-4 and V is TRBV27; TRBD1 matches at 8 bases. Trimming cost V 0 bases and J 3 bases; bases outside gene matches: 3. The CDR3 length is 16 residues. Germline-derived CDR1 and CDR2 are MNHEY and SMNVEV (reference sequence).

CDR3 bases: TGTGCCAGCAGCTTATTTGCGGGAGTGGCCACAGATACGCAGTATTTT. Translation: CASSLFAGVATDTQYF. This sequence joins TRBV7-2 and TRBJ2-3, with 7 positions matching TRBD2. Germline CDR1 reads SGHTA; CDR2 reads FQGNSA. V lost 2 bases, J lost 2 bases, and 7 bases stayed unmatched. CDR3 length: 16 amino acids.

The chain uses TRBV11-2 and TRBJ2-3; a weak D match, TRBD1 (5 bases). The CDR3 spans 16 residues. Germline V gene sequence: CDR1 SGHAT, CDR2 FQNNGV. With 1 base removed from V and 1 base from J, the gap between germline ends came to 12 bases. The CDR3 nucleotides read TGTGCCAGCAGCTTAGGTAACAGGTGGGGCACAGATACGCAGTATTTT. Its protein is CASSLGNRWGTDTQYF.

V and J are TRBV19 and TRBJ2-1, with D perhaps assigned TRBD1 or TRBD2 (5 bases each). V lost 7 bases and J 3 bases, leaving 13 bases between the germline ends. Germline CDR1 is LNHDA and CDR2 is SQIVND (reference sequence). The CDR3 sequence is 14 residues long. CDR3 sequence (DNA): TGTGCCAGTACCAAGTGGGGGTTCTACAATGAGCAGTTCTTC. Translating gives CASTKWGFYNEQFF.

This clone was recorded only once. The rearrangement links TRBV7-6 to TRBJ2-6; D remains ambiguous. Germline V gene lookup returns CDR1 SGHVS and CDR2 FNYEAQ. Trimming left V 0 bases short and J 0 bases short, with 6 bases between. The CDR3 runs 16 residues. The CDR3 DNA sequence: TGTGCCAGCAGCTTAGCCCCAGACTCTGGGGCCAACGTCCTGACTTTC. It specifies CASSLAPDSGANVLTF.

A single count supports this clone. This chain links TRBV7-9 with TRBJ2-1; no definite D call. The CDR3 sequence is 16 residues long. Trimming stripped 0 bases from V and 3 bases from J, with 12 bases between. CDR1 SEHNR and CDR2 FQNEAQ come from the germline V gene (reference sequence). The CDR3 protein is CASSLAVGPGYNEQFF. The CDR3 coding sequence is TGTGCCAGCAGCTTAGCGGTAGGTCCAGGCTACAATGAGCAGTTCTTC.

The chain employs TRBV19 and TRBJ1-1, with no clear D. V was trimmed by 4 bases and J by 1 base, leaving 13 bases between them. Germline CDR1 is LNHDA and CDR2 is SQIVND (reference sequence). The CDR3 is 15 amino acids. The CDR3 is CASSTGQRGNTEAFF. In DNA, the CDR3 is TGTGCCAGTAGTACCGGCCAGCGGGGGAACACTGAAGCTTTCTTT.

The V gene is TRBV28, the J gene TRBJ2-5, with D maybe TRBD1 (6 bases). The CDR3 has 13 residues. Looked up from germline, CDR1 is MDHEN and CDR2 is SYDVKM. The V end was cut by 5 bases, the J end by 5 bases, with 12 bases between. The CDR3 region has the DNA TGTGCCAGCAGTCCAGGGGAAACGGAGACCCAGTACTTC. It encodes CASSPGETETQYF.

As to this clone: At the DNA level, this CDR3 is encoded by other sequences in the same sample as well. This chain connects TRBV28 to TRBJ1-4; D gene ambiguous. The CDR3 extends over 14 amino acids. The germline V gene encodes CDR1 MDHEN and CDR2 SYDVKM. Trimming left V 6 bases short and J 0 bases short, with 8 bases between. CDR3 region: CASSLGSTNEKLFF. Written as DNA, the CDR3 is TGTGCCAGCAGCCTAGGGTCAACTAATGAAAAACTGTTTTTT.

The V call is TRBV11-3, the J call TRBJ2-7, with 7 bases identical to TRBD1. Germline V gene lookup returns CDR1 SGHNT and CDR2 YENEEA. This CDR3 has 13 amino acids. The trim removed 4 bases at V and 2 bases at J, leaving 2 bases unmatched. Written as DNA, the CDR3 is TGTGCCAGCAGCTCGGGGACAGCCTACGAGCAGTACTTC. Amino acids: CASSSGTAYEQYF.

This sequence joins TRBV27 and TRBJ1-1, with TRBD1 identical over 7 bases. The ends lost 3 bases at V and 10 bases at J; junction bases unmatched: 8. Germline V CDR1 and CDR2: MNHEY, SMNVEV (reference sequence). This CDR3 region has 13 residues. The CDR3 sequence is CASSFRDSRRAFF. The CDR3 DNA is TGTGCCAGCAGTTTCCGGGACAGCCGGCGAGCTTTCTTT.

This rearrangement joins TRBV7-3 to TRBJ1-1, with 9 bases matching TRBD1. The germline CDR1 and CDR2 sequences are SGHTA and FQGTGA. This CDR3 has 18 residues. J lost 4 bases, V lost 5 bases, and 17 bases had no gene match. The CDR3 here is CASSPTGGPIDDGTEAFF. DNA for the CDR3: TGTGCCAGCAGCCCCACAGGGGGCCCAATTGATGATGGCACTGAAGCTTTCTTT.

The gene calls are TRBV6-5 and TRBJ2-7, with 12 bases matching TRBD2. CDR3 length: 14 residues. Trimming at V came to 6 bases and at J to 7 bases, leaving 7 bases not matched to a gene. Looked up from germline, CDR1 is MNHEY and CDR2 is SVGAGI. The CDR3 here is CASRASGRAGEQYF. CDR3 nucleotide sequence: TGTGCCAGCAGGGCTAGCGGGAGGGCCGGTGAGCAGTACTTC.

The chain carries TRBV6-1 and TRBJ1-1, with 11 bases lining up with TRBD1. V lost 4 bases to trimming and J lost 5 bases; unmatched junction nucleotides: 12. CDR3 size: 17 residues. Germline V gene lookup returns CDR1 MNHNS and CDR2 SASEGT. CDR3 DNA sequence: TGTGCCAGCAGTGCCCACGGGGCGGACAGGGGGCGAACTGAAGCTTTCTTT. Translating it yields CASSAHGADRGRTEAFF.

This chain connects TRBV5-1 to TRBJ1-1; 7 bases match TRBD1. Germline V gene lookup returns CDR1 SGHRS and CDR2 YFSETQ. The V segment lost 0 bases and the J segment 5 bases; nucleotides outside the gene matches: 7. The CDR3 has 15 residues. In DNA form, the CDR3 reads TGCGCCAGCAGCTTGGCGAGACAGGGAAGGACTGAAGCTTTCTTT. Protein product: CASSLARQGRTEAFF. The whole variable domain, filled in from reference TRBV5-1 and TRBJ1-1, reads KAGVTQTPRYLIKTRGQQVTLSCSPISGHRSVSWYQQTPGQGLQFLFEYFSETQRNKGNFPGRFSGRQFSNSRSEMNVSTLELGDSALYLCASSLARQGRTEAFFGQGTRLTVV.

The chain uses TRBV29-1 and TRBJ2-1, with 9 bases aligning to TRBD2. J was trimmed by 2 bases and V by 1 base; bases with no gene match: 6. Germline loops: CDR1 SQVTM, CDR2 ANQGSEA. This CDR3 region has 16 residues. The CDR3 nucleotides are TGCAGCGTTGAAGGAGCTAGCGGGATTCCCTACAATGAGCAGTTCTTC. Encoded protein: CSVEGASGIPYNEQFF.

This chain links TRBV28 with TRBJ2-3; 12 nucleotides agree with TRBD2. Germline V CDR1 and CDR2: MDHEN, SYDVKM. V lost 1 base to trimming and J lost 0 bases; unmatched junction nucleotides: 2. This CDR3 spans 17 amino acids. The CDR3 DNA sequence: TGTGCCAGCAGTTTATTGGGGACTAGCGGGAGCACAGATACGCAGTATTTT. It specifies CASSLLGTSGSTDTQYF.

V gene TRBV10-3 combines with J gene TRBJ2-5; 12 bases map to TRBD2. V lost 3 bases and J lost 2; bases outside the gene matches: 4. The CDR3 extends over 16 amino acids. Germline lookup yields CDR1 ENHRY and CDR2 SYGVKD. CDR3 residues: CAISEGLAGLQETQYF. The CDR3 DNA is TGTGCCATCAGTGAAGGACTAGCGGGATTACAAGAGACCCAGTACTTC.